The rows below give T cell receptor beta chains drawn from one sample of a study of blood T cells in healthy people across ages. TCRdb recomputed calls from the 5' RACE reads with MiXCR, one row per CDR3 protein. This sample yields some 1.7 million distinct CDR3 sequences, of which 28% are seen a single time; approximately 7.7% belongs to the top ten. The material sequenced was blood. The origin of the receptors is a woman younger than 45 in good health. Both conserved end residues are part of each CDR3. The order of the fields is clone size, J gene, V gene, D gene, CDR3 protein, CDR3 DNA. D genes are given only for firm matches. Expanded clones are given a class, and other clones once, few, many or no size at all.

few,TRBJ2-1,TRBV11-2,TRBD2,CASSLTSGASYNEQFF,TGTGCCAGCAGCTTGACTAGCGGGGCGTCCTACAATGAGCAGTTCTTC
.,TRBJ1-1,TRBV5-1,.,CASSGGQIPTEAFF,TGCGCCAGCAGCGGTGGACAGATTCCCACTGAAGCTTTCTTT
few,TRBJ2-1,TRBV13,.,CASSLGQGNGQFF,TGTGCCAGCAGCTTAGGGCAGGGAAATGGGCAGTTCTTC
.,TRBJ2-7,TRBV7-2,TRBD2,CASSLGGGSSSYEQYF,TGTGCCAGCAGCTTAGGAGGCGGGAGCTCTTCCTACGAGCAGTACTTC
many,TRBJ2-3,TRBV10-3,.,CAISEASPDTQYF,TGTGCCATCAGTGAGGCATCCCCCGACACGCAGTATTTT
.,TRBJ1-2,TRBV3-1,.,CASSQYGGYTF,TGTGCCAGCAGTCAGTACGGTGGCTACACCTTC
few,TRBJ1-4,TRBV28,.,CASIRGSNEKLFF,TGTGCCAGTATCCGGGGGAGTAATGAAAAACTGTTTTTT
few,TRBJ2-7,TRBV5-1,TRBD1,CASSLTGDGHEQYF,TGCGCCAGCAGCTTGACAGGGGATGGACACGAGCAGTACTTC
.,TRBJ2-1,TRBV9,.,CASSTFIGPGYNEQFF,TGTGCCAGCAGCACCTTTATCGGACCCGGTTACAATGAGCAGTTCTTC
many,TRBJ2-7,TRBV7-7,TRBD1,CASSLGAGQAYEQYF,TGTGCCAGCAGCTTAGGGGCAGGACAGGCCTACGAGCAGTACTTC
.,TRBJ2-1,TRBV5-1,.,CASSLGESAYNEQFF,TGCGCCAGCAGCTTGGGGGAGTCGGCCTACAATGAGCAGTTCTTC
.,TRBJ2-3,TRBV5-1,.,CASSLVPGITDTQYF,TGCGCCAGCAGCTTGGTACCCGGGATCACAGATACGCAGTATTTT
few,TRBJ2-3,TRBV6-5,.,CACSYSNPRTDTQYF,TGTGCCTGCAGTTACTCTAACCCCCGCACAGATACGCAGTATTTT
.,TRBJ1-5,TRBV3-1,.,CASSQRTRSQPQHF,TGTGCCAGCAGCCAAAGGACCAGGAGTCAGCCCCAGCATTTT
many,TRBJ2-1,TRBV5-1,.,CASSLGVGGTYNEQFF,TGCGCCAGCAGCTTGGGTGTGGGGGGAACCTACAATGAGCAGTTCTTC
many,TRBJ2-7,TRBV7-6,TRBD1,CASSRGQGNEQYF,TGTGCCAGCAGCCGCGGACAGGGCAACGAGCAGTACTTC
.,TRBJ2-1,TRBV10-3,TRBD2,CAISPSGSSYNEQFF,TGTGCCATCAGTCCGAGCGGGAGCTCCTACAATGAGCAGTTCTTC
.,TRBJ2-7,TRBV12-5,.,CASGSLYYRETPYEQYF,TGTGCTAGTGGTTCGTTGTATTACAGGGAGACGCCCTACGAGCAGTACTTC
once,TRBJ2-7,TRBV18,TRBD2,CASSPSAGAYGQYF,TGTGCCAGCTCACCCAGTGCGGGAGCCTACGGGCAGTACTTC
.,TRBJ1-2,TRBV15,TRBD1,CAASERTGGYTF,TGTGCCGCCAGCGAACGGACAGGCGGCTACACCTTC
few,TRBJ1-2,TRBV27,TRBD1,CASSLQGVDGYTF,TGTGCCAGCAGTCTGCAGGGGGTAGATGGCTACACCTTC
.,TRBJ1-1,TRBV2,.,CASSRDTKTGSEAFF,TGTGCCAGCAGTCGGGACACAAAAACCGGGTCTGAAGCTTTCTTT
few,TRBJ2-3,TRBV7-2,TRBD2,CASSSTSVQTDTQYF,TGTGCCAGCAGCTCAACTAGCGTACAAACAGATACGCAGTATTTT
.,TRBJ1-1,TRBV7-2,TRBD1,CASSGLKTGAAEAFF,TGTGCCAGCAGCGGGTTAAAAACAGGGGCGGCTGAAGCTTTCTTT
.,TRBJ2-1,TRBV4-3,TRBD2,CASSQEVAGGSYNEQFF,TGCGCCAGCAGCCAAGAGGTAGCGGGAGGCTCCTACAATGAGCAGTTCTTC
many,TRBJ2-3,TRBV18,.,CASSPQGGDTQYF,TGTGCCAGCTCACCACAGGGCGGGGATACGCAGTATTTT
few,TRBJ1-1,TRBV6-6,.,CASSSPGPEAFF,TGTGCCAGCAGTTCGCCGGGACCTGAAGCTTTCTTT
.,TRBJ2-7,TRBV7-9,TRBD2,CASSGGLAGGGEQYF,TGTGCCAGCAGCGGGGGACTAGCGGGAGGAGGCGAGCAGTACTTC
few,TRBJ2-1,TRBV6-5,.,CASSPQVGGGRLEFF,TGTGCCAGCAGCCCTCAGGTGGGGGGGGGCCGACTGGAGTTCTTC